Below are 27 T cell receptor beta chains sequenced from a single sample in a study of breast tumors, draining lymph nodes, adjacent tissues. TCRdb reanalysed the multiplex PCR reads using MiXCR and keeps one entry per CDR3 protein. Among about 200,000 distinct CDR3 sequences listed, roughly 31% were seen once. Breast cancer patients provided tissue from their axillary draining lymph nodes. Specimen: axillary lymph node tissue. Source of these receptors: a female donor with breast cancer. Some clones in this sample may be carry-over from other donors' samples.

This clonotype appeared once. A much larger clone lies one base from this, so it may be a read error. No conserved phenylalanine or tryptophan is present at the end of the CDR3, so a read error is the likely explanation. The limits of the CDR3 on the DNA are not certain, so only TCRdb's listed CDR3 is given. The chain has TRBV20-1 and TRBJ2-5; TRBD1 reflects the table's D call only, with no check against the DNA. With termini counted, the CDR3 has 12 amino acids. The germline gives CDR1 DFQATT, CDR2 SNEGSKA (reference sequence). CDR3 amino acids: CSASRGFETPYI.

This chain uses TRBV9 with TRBJ1-5; a possible D gene is TRBD1 (5 bases). The CDR3 runs to 15 residues. V lost 0 bases to trimming and J lost 2 bases, with 9 bases between them. Germline assignment: CDR1 SGDLS and CDR2 YYNGEE. DNA for the CDR3: TGTGCCAGCAGCGTAGGGGGCGAGGGCAATCAGCCCCAGCATTTT. Translation: CASSVGGEGNQPQHF.

This clonotype has only a few counts. A read error may explain this, as a much larger clone is one base away. This sequence joins TRBV20-1 and TRBJ1-2; a weak D match, TRBD1 (5 bases). The V gene lost 5 bases and the J gene lost 4 bases, with 20 bases spanning the gap. The CDR3 covers 15 residues. Looked up from germline, CDR1 is DFQATT and CDR2 is SNEGSKA (reference sequence). The DNA of the CDR3 is TGCAGTGCTCCGGCGGGGCAGGGAGGGACCTATGGCTACACCTTC. As protein: CSAPAGQGGTYGYTF.

The chain uses TRBV20-1 and TRBJ2-3; 8 nucleotides line up with TRBD2. The CDR3 has 13 amino acids. Germline V lookup: CDR1 DFQATT, CDR2 SNEGSKA (reference sequence). The V gene end was trimmed by 5 bases and the J gene end by 11 bases; junction bases not matched to a gene: 12. The DNA of the CDR3 is TGCAGTGCTCCGGGACTAGGGGAATATGAGCAGTATTTT. This gives the protein CSAPGLGEYEQYF.

Concerning this clonotype itself: The conserved closing phenylalanine or tryptophan is absent in this CDR3, likely reflecting a read error. It is unclear where the CDR3 begins or ends on the DNA, so no DNA is shown, and the CDR3 is as TCRdb lists it. The chain employs TRBV11-1 and TRBJ2-2. From its first to its last residue, the CDR3 has 13 amino acids. The germline gives CDR1 SGHAT, CDR2 FQDESV (reference sequence). This CDR3 is CASSLMHTGELMS.

This clonotype has a count of ten or more. J is TRBJ2-5 and V is TRBV30; TRBD1 aligns across 7 bases. CDR3 size: 14 residues. V dropped 1 base and J dropped 7; count of bases not matched to a gene: 9. In germline, CDR1 is GTSNPN, CDR2 SVGIG (reference sequence). CDR3 in amino acids: CAWSASTGLGTQYF. CDR3 nucleotide sequence: TGTGCCTGGAGTGCCTCGACAGGGTTGGGGACCCAGTACTTC. Using reference TRBV30 and TRBJ2-5 for the parts outside the CDR3, the full variable domain is SQTIHQWPATLVQPVGSPLSLECTVEGTSNPNLYWYRQAAGRGLQLLFYSVGIGQISSEVPQNLSASRPQDRQFILSSKKLLLSDSGFYLCAWSASTGLGTQYFGPGTRLLVL.

This chain joins TRBV7-3 and TRBJ2-7; tentative D call: TRBD2 (5 bases). Per the germline V gene, CDR1 is SGHTA and CDR2 is FQGTGA. This CDR3 is built from 11 residues. The CDR3 region is CARPGVYEQYF. The CDR3 bases are TGTGCTAGACCCGGGGTCTACGAGCAGTACTTC.

This clonotype was detected ten times or more. Here the CDR3 DNA reads TGTGCCGCTAAGGCTGGGACCGGGCGGGCCGGGGAGCTGTTTTTT. The encoded protein is CAAKAGTGRAGELFF. The chain is built from TRBV12-3 or TRBV12-4 and TRBJ2-2; D is tentatively TRBD1 or TRBD2 (5 bases each). V lost 11 bases, J lost 6 bases, and 22 bases lay in between. The CDR3 has 15 residues.

This clonotype appeared many times. This chain uses TRBV15 with TRBJ2-5; D is undetermined. V lost 1 base to trimming and J lost 6 bases, with 15 bases between them. The CDR3 runs 15 residues. Germline lookup yields CDR1 LNHNV and CDR2 YYDKDF (reference sequence). CDR3 in amino acids: CATSRVLTVDKTQYF. CDR3 in DNA: TGTGCCACCAGCAGAGTGTTGACTGTAGACAAGACCCAGTACTTC.

This clonotype was seen ten or more times. The chain has TRBV19 and TRBJ2-7, with 8 bases fitting TRBD1. V was pared by 5 bases and J by 4 bases, with 7 bases of the junction left unmatched. This CDR3 spans 14 amino acids. Germline CDR1 LNHDA, CDR2 SQIVND (reference sequence). The CDR3: CASSPVDRVYEQYF. In nucleotides, the CDR3 is TGTGCCAGTAGTCCCGTGGACAGGGTGTACGAGCAGTACTTC.

In its sample, this clonotype was seen many times. The chain uses TRBV20-1 and TRBJ2-3; D may be TRBD2 (7 bases). The CDR3 consists of 15 residues. Trimming took 6 bases from V and 0 from J, leaving 16 bases between them. Germline CDR1 is DFQATT and CDR2 is SNEGSKA (reference sequence). Here the CDR3 DNA reads TGCAGTGCACCCCGGCGGGGGCAGAGCACAGATACGCAGTATTTT. This gives the protein CSAPRRGQSTDTQYF.

The chain combines TRBV7-2 with TRBJ2-2; perhaps TRBD2 as D (6 bases). The germline gives CDR1 SGHTA, CDR2 FQGNSA. The CDR3 is 15 residues long. Trimming cost V 4 bases and J 7 bases, with 16 bases left between them. The CDR3 is CASSSAGGLSGELFF. CDR3 bases: TGTGCCAGCAGCTCGGCAGGAGGGTTGAGCGGGGAGCTGTTTTTT. The variable domain in full, completed from reference TRBV7-2 and TRBJ2-2, reads GAGVSQSPSNKVTEKGKDVELRCDPISGHTALYWYRQSLGQGLEFLIYFQGNSAPDKSGLPSDRFSAERTGGSVSTLTIQRTQQEDSAVYLCASSSAGGLSGELFFGEGSRLTVL.

This chain uses TRBV5-1 with TRBJ1-1; possible D gene TRBD1, 6 bases. From germline, CDR1 is SGHRS and CDR2 YFSETQ. Between the trimmed V and J ends, which lost 1 base and 3 bases, there was a span of 13 bases. The CDR3 loop spans 15 amino acids. CDR3 DNA sequence: TGCGCCAGCAGCTTGAGTAGGGGGGGACACACTGAAGCTTTCTTT. Amino acid sequence: CASSLSRGGHTEAFF.

The chain joins TRBV27 to TRBJ2-7; D is perhaps TRBD2 (6 bases). This CDR3 spans 13 amino acids. V lost 8 bases, J lost 3 bases, and 14 bases lay in between. Germline CDR1 MNHEY, CDR2 SMNVEV (reference sequence). The CDR3 sequence is CASGPWGDYEQYF. In DNA form, the CDR3 reads TGTGCCAGCGGCCCTTGGGGGGACTACGAGCAGTACTTC.

In its sample, this clonotype was seen many times. The J gene is TRBJ1-5, the V gene TRBV7-3; D not resolved. Germline V gene sequence: CDR1 SGHTA, CDR2 FQGTGA. This CDR3 contains 15 residues. V was trimmed by 1 base and J by 2 bases, leaving 9 bases between them. The chain's CDR3 is CASSLKFQGNQPQHF. The CDR3 DNA reads as TGTGCCAGCAGCTTAAAGTTTCAGGGCAATCAGCCCCAGCATTTT.

This clonotype was seen repeatedly, ten times or more. The chain links TRBV29-1 to TRBJ2-7; 9 bases line up with TRBD2. There are 13 residues in the CDR3. Trimming cost V 6 bases and J 5 bases; bases outside gene matches: 8. The germline V gene encodes CDR1 SQVTM and CDR2 ANQGSEA. The CDR3 DNA sequence: TGCAGCGTCAGCGGGGCTAGCGGGAACGAGCAGTACTTC. As protein: CSVSGASGNEQYF.

A remark on this clonotype: Because the CDR3 is missing its conserved closing phenylalanine or tryptophan, this is likely a read error. It is unclear where the CDR3 begins or ends on the DNA, so no DNA is shown, and the CDR3 is as TCRdb lists it. The V and J genes are TRBV7-2 and TRBJ2-7; the table's D call of TRBD2 was not tested on the DNA. Including both end residues, the CDR3 is 14 amino acids long. In germline, CDR1 is SGHTA, CDR2 FQGNSA. CDR3 protein: CASSPGLAGDKRYS.

This clonotype was seen many times. This chain joins TRBV12-3 or TRBV12-4 and TRBJ1-3, with D uncertain. This CDR3 is 14 amino acids long. V dropped 6 bases and J dropped 1 base, with 10 bases sitting between them. CDR3 DNA: TGTGCCAGCAGACCAGGAGGGTCTGGAAACACCATATATTTT. Encoded protein: CASRPGGSGNTIYF.

This clonotype came up many times. The rearrangement uses TRBV6-5 and TRBJ1-1, with D perhaps TRBD1 (6 bases). This CDR3 spans 14 amino acids. V was cut by 4 bases and J by 1 base, with 10 bases left in between. In germline, CDR1 is MNHEY, CDR2 SVGAGI. In DNA, the CDR3 is TGTGCCAGCAGTTCGACAGGATGGAACACTGAAGCTTTCTTT. Translation: CASSSTGWNTEAFF.

The V and J genes are TRBV30 and TRBJ2-1, with 14 bases aligning to TRBD2. The CDR3 is 13 residues long. CDR1 is GTSNPN and CDR2 is SVGIG in the germline V gene (reference sequence). V lost 4 bases, J lost 12 bases, and 5 bases stayed unmatched. The CDR3 sequence is CAWIGTSGGRQFF. The CDR3 nucleotides are TGTGCCTGGATCGGGACTAGCGGGGGTCGGCAGTTCTTC.

This clonotype was recorded many times. The chain combines TRBV5-1 with TRBJ2-7; TRBD1 agrees at 8 bases. The V and J ends lost 4 bases and 2 bases, in that order; junction bases with no gene match: 5. The CDR3 runs to 14 residues. CDR1 SGHRS and CDR2 YFSETQ come from the germline V gene. CDR3 in DNA: TGCGCCAGCAGCAGGATGACAGGGGCCTACGAGCAGTACTTC. Encoded protein: CASSRMTGAYEQYF.

Of note for this clonotype: The DNA is left out, because the CDR3 cannot be placed on it with certainty; the CDR3 is given as TCRdb lists it. This chain joins TRBV25-1 and TRBJ2-1; the table assigns TRBD1, which was not confirmed against the DNA. The germline V gene has CDR1 MGHDK and CDR2 SYGVNS. The CDR3 is made up of 19 amino acids, end residues included. CDR3 protein: CASSFYICSAEGQYNEQFF.

Turning to this clonotype: Since a much larger clone is just one base distant, this may be a read error. This chain joins TRBV20-1 and TRBJ2-5; 14 bases match TRBD2. Losses at the gene ends were 6 bases for V and 7 bases for J; bases not matched to a gene: 7. CDR1 and CDR2 (germline): DFQATT, SNEGSKA (reference sequence). The CDR3 extends over 14 amino acids. CDR3 in amino acids: CSATSGLAGATQYF. The CDR3 region has the DNA TGCAGTGCCACCTCGGGACTAGCGGGAGCGACCCAGTACTTC.

About this clonotype itself: Because it lacks the conserved phenylalanine or tryptophan at the end, this CDR3 is likely a read error. The chain uses TRBV20-1 and TRBJ2-7, with D perhaps being TRBD1 or TRBD2 (5 bases each). The CDR3 length is 13 residues. CDR1 and CDR2 from the germline V gene are DFQATT and SNEGSKA (reference sequence). The CDR3 region is CSATSSGAYAQYY. The CDR3 region has the DNA TGCAGTGCTACTTCTTCCGGGGCCTACGCGCAGTACTAC.

A note on this clonotype: This sequence may be a read error, since a much larger clone differs from it by one base. The chain employs TRBV6-2 or TRBV6-3 and TRBJ1-4; the D is unclear. V shed 6 bases and J shed 8 bases, with 10 bases lying between them. The germline CDR1 and CDR2 sequences are MNHEY and SVGEGT. This CDR3 region has 12 residues. CDR3 in DNA: TGTGCCAGCAGGCAAGCCGAGGAAAAACTGTTTTTT. Translated: CASRQAEEKLFF.

This clonotype was counted only a few times. Here the CDR3 reads CASSRDTSEAFF. The CDR3 coding sequence is TGCGCCAGCAGCAGGGACACCTCTGAAGCTTTCTTT. The chain recombines TRBV5-1 with TRBJ1-1, with D tentatively TRBD1 (6 bases). This CDR3 is built from 12 residues. Between the trimmed V and J ends, which lost 4 bases and 6 bases, there was a span of 10 bases. Germline-derived CDR1 and CDR2 are SGHRS and YFSETQ.

This clonotype was picked up many times. The rearrangement links TRBV5-8 to TRBJ2-5; 8 positions agree with TRBD1. This CDR3 comprises 14 residues. In germline, CDR1 is SGHTS, CDR2 YDEGEE. V lost 3 bases, J lost 9 bases, and 10 bases stayed unmatched. The CDR3 spells CASSSDRARNAQYF. Written as DNA, the CDR3 is TGTGCCAGCAGCTCGGACAGGGCGCGGAACGCCCAGTACTTC.